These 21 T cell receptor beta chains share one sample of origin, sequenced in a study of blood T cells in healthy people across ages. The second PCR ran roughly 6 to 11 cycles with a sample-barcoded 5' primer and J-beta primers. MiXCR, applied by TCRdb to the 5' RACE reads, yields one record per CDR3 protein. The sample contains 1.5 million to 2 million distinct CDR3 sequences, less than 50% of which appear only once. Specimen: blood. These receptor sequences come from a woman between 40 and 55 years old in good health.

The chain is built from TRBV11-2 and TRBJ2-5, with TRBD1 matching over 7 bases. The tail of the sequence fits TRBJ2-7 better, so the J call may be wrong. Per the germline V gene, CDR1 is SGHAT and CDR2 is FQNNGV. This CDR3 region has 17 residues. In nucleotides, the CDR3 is TGTGCCAGCAGTTCAAACGCCAGGGGGTATGGGCTCAACGAGCAGTACTTC. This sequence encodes CASSSNARGYGLNEQYF.

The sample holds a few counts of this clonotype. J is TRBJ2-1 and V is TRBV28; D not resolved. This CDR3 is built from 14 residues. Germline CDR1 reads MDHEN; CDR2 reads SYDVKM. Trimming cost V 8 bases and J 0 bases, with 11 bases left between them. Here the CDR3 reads CASLTKGSYNEQFF. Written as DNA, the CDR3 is TGTGCCAGCTTGACGAAGGGCTCCTACAATGAGCAGTTCTTC.

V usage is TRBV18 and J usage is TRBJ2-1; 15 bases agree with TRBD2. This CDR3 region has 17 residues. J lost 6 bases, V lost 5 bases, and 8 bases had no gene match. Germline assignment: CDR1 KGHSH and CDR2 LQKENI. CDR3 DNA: TGTGCCAGCTCATCGGGACTAGCGGGGGGCGGAGGCAATGAGCAGTTCTTC. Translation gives CASSSGLAGGGGNEQFF.

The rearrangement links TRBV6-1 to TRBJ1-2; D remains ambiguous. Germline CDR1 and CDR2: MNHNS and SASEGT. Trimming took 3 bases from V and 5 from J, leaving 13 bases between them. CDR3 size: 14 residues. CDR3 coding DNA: TGTGCCAGCAGTGACTTCAGTAAGGTGTATGGCTACACCTTC. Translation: CASSDFSKVYGYTF.

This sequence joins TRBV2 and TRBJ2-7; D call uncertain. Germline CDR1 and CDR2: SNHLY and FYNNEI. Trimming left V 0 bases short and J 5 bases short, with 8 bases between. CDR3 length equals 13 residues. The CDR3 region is CASSEAGFDEQYF. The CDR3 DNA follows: TGTGCCAGCAGTGAAGCAGGGTTCGACGAGCAGTACTTC.

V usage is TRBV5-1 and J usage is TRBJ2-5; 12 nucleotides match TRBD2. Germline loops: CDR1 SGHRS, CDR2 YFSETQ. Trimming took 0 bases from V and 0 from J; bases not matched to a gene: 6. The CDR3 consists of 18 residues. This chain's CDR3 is CASSLGRTSGAYQETQYF. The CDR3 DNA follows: TGCGCCAGCAGCTTGGGCCGGACTAGCGGGGCGTACCAAGAGACCCAGTACTTC.

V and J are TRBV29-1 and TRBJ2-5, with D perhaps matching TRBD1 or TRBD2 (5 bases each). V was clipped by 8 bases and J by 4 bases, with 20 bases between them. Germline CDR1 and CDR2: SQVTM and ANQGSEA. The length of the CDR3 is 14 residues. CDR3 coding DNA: TGCAGCTCGATGAAGGGGAGACGACGAGAGACCCAGTACTTC. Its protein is CSSMKGRRRETQYF. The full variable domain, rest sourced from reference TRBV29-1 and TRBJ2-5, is SAVISQKPSRDICQRGTSLTIQCQVDSQVTMMFWYRQQPGQSLTLIATANQGSEATYESGFVIDKFPISRPNLTFSTLTVSNMSPEDSSIYLCSSMKGRRRETQYFGPGTRLLVL.

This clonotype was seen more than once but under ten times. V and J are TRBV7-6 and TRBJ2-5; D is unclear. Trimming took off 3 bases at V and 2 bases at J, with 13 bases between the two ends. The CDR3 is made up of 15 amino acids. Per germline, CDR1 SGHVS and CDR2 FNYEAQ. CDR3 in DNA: TGTGCCAGCAGCTTTGAACATGGAATACAAGAGACCCAGTACTTC. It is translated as CASSFEHGIQETQYF.

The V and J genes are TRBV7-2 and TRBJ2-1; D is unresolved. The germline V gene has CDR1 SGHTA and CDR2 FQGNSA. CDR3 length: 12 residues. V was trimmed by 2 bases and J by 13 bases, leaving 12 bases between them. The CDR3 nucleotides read TGTGCCAGCAGCTTAAGGCGAGAGACCCAGTTCTTC. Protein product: CASSLRRETQFF. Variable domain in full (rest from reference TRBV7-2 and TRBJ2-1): GAGVSQSPSNKVTEKGKDVELRCDPISGHTALYWYRQSLGQGLEFLIYFQGNSAPDKSGLPSDRFSAERTGGSVSTLTIQRTQQEDSAVYLCASSLRRETQFFGPGTRLTVL.

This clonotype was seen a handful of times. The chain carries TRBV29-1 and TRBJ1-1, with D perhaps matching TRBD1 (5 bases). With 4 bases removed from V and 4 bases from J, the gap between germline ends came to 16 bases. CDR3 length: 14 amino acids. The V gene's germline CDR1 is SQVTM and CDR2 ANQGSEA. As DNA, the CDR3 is TGCAGCGTTGCGGGCAACTGGGGGGTCACTGAAGCTTTCTTT. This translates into CSVAGNWGVTEAFF.

CDR3 sequence: CASSVKYSWKYTGELFF. In DNA, the CDR3 is TGTGCCAGCAGCGTAAAATACAGCTGGAAGTACACCGGGGAGCTGTTTTTT. The V call is TRBV9, the J call TRBJ2-2, with D unclear. Germline CDR1 and CDR2: SGDLS and YYNGEE. The CDR3 totals 17 residues. The germline V and J ends were trimmed by 1 base and 3 bases, with 16 bases remaining between them.

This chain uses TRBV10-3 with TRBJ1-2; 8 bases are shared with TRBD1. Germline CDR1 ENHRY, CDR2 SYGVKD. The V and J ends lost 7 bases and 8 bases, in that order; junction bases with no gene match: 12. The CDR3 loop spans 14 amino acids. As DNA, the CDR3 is TGTGCCATCACCCAGGGGCAGGGGGCACGGGGCTACACCTTC. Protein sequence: CAITQGQGARGYTF.

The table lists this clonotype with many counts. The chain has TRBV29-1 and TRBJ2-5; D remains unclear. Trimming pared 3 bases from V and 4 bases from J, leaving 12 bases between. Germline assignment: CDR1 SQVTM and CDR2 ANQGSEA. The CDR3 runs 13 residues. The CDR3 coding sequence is TGCAGCGTTGAGGGTTCAGTCAGAGAGACCCAGTACTTC. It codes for CSVEGSVRETQYF.

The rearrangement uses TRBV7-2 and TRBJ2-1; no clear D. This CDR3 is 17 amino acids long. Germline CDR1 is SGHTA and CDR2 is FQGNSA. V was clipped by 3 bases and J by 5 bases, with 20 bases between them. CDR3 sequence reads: CASSLLMAARGHNEQFF. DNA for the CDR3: TGTGCCAGCAGCTTGTTAATGGCGGCCCGTGGGCACAATGAGCAGTTCTTC.

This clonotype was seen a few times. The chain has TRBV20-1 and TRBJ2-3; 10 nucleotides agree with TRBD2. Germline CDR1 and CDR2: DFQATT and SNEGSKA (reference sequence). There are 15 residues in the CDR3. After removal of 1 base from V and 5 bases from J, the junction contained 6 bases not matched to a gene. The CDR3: CSARVLAGVRDTQYF. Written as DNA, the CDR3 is TGCAGTGCTAGAGTGCTAGCGGGGGTTAGAGATACGCAGTATTTT.

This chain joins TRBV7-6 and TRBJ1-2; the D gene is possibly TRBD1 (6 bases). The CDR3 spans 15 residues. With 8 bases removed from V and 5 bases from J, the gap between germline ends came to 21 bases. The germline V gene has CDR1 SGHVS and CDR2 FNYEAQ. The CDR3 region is CASAAGGQPVYGYTF. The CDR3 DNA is TGTGCCAGCGCCGCCGGGGGACAACCAGTTTATGGCTACACCTTC.

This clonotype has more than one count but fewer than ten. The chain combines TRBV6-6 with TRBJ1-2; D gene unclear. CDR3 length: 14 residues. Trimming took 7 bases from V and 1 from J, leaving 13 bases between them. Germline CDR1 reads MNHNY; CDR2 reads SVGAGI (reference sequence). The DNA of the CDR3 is TGTGCCAGCACCGCGGCGGATCATAACTATGGCTACACCTTC. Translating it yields CASTAADHNYGYTF.

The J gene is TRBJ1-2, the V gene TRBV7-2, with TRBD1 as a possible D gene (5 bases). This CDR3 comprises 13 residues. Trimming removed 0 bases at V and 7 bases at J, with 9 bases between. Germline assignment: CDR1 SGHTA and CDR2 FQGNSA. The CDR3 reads CASSLAGVGGYTF. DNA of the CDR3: TGTGCCAGCAGCTTAGCGGGGGTGGGTGGCTACACCTTC.

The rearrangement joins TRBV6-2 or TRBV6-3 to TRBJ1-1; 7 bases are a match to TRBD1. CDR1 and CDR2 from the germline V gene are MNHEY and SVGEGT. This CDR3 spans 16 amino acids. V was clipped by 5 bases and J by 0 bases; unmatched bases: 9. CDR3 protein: CASSDPTGAMNTEAFF. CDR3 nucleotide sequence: TGTGCCAGCAGTGACCCCACAGGGGCCATGAACACTGAAGCTTTCTTT.

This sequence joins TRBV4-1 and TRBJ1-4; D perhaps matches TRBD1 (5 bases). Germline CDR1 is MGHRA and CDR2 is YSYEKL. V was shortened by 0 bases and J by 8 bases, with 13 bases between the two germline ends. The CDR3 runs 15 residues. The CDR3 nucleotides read TGCGCCAGCAGCCAAGACGACGCAGGGTGGGAAAAACTGTTTTTT. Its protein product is CASSQDDAGWEKLFF.

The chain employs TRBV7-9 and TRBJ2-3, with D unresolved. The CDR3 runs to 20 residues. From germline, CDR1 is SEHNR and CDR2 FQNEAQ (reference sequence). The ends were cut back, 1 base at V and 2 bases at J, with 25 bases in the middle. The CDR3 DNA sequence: TGTGCCAGCAGCTTAGTCCCTACTATGGCCGTCCGGGTCCCCACAGATACGCAGTATTTT. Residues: CASSLVPTMAVRVPTDTQYF.